This TCR beta chain was identified during a study of T cell repertoires in cytomegalovirus infection. General study results and limits: HLA-C-restricted CMV-specific TCR beta clonotypes prevailed in the ex vivo response. Carriers of CMV plus the relevant HLA were identified by cumulative public TCR beta family frequency.

Note on this clonotype: Its antigen is still unknown.

A single record per CDR3 protein comes from TCRdb applying MiXCR to the reads. The table has roughly 570,000 distinct CDR3 sequences, roughly 42% seen once. This CDR3 has 13 amino acids. V was clipped by 8 bases and J by 3 bases, with 8 bases between them. Sequences were derived from cultured PBMCs, sampled from culture after CMV antigen stimulation. This receptor was identified in a human donor in good health (CMV status not recorded). Some clones in this sample may be carry-over from other donors' samples. The rearrangement uses TRBV12-3 or TRBV12-4 and TRBJ1-6; D is unclear. The chain's CDR3 is CASGVSYNSPLHF. The CDR3 bases are TGTGCCAGCGGTGTGAGCTATAATTCACCCCTCCACTTT.